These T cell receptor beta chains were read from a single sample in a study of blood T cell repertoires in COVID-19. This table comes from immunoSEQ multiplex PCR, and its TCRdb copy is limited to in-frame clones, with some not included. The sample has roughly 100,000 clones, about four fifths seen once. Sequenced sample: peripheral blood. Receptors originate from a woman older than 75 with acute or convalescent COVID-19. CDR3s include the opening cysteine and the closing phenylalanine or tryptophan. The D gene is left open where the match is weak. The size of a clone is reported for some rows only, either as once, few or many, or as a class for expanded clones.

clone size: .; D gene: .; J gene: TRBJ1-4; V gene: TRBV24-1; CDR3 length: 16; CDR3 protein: CATSDGTPAGNEKLFF; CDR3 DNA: TGTGCCACCAGTGATGGGACACCCGCAGGGAATGAAAAACTGTTTTTT
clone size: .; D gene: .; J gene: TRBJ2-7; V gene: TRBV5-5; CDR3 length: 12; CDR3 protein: CASSLGAYEQYF; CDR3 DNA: TGTGCCAGCAGCTTAGGGGCGTACGAGCAGTACTTC
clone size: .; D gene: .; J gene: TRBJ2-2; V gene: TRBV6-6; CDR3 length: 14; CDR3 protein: CASSSLAGTGELFF; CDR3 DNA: TGTGCCAGCTCCTCCCTAGCAGGAACCGGGGAGCTGTTTTTT
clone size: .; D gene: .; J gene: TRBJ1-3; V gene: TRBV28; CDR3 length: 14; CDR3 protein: CASSLAGTGNTIYF; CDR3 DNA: TGTGCCAGCAGTTTAGCAGGGACTGGAAACACCATATATTTT
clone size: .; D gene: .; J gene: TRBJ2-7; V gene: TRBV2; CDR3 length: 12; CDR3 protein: CATEGTDYEQYF; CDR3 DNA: TGTGCCACCGAAGGGACTGACTACGAGCAGTACTTC
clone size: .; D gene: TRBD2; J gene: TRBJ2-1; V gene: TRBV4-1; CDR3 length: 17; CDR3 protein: CASSQDKGTSGRLEQFF; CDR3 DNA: TGCGCCAGCAGCCAAGATAAGGGGACTAGCGGGAGGTTGGAGCAGTTCTTC
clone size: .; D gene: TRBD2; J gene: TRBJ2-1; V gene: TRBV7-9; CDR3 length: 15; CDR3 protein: CASSPTAGALNEQFF; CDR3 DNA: TGTGCCAGCAGTCCCACGGCGGGAGCTCTCAATGAGCAGTTCTTC
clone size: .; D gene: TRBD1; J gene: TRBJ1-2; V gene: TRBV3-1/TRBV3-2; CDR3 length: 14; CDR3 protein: CASSRRQGHYGYTF; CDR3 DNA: TGTGCCAGCAGCCGTCGACAGGGGCACTATGGCTACACCTTC
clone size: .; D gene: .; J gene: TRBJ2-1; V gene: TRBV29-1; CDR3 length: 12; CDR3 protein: CSVDLLNNEQFF; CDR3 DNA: TGCAGCGTTGATCTTTTAAATAATGAGCAGTTCTTC
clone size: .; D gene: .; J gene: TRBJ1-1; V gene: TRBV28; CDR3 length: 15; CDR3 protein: CASSARTTGLREAFF; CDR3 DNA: TGTGCCAGCAGCGCGCGGACTACAGGTCTCAGAGAAGCTTTCTTT
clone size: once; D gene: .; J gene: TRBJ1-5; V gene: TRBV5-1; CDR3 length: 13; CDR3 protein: CASSPEGNQPQHF; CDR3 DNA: TGCGCCAGCAGCCCAGAAGGCAATCAGCCCCAGCATTTT
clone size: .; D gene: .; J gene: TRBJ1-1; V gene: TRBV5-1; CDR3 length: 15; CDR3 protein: CASKLGTFSNTEAFF; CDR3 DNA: TGCGCCAGCAAACTCGGGACTTTCTCGAACACTGAAGCTTTCTTT
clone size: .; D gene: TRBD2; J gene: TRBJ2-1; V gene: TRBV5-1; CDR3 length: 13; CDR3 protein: CASSFPGGDEQFF; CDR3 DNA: TGCGCCAGCAGCTTCCCGGGAGGCGATGAGCAGTTCTTC
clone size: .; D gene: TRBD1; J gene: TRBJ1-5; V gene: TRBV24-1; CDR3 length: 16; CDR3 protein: CATSDSDRAGWQPQHF; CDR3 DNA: TGTGCCACCAGTGACTCGGACAGGGCGGGATGGCAGCCCCAGCATTTT
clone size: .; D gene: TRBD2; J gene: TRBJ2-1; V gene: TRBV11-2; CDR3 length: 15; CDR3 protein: CASSPLAGISNEQFF; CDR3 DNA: TGTGCCAGCAGCCCACTAGCGGGGATCTCCAATGAGCAGTTCTTC
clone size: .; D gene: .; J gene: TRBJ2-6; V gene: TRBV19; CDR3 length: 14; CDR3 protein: CASTRDAGANVLTF; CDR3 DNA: TGTGCCTCCACCCGGGATGCTGGGGCCAACGTCCTGACTTTC
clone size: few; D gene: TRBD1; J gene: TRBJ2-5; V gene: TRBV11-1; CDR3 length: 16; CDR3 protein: CASSLADRDLQETQYF; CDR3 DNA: TGTGCCAGCAGCTTAGCTGACAGGGATCTCCAAGAGACCCAGTACTTC
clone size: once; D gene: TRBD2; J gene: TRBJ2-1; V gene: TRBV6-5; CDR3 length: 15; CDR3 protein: CASREGLAGRNEQFF; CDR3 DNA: TGTGCCAGCAGGGAGGGACTAGCGGGGCGGAATGAGCAGTTCTTC
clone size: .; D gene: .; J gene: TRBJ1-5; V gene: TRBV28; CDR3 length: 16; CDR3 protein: CASTYGGGNGNQPQHF; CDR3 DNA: TGTGCCAGCACCTATGGGGGGGGCAACGGCAATCAGCCCCAGCATTTT
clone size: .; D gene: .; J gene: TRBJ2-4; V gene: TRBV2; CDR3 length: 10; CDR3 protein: CASGENIQYF; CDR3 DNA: TGTGCCAGCGGAGAAAACATTCAGTACTTC
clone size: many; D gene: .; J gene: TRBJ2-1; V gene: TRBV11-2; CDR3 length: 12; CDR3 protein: CASSSTGWEQFF; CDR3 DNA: TGTGCCAGCAGCTCAACAGGGTGGGAGCAGTTCTTC
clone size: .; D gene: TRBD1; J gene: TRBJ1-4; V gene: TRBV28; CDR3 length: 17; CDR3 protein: CASSFYRGGTALGKLFF; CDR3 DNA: TGTGCCAGCAGTTTCTATCGAGGCGGGACAGCCCTGGGAAAACTGTTTTTT
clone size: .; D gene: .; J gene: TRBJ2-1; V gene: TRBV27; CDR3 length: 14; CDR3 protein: CASSLSGLGNEQFF; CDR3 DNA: TGTGCCAGCAGTTTATCGGGACTTGGAAATGAGCAGTTCTTC
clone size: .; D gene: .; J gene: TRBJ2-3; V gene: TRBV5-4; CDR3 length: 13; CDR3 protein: CASSLKADITQYF; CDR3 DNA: TGTGCCAGCAGCTTGAAGGCGGACATTACGCAGTATTTT
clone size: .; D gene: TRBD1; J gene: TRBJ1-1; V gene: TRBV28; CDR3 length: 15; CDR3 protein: CASSRATGMNTEAFF; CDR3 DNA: TGTGCCAGCAGTAGAGCGACAGGGATGAACACTGAAGCTTTCTTT
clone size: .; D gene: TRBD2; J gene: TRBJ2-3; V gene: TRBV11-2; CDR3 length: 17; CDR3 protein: CASSLVETSGRADTQYF; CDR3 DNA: TGTGCCAGCAGCTTAGTAGAGACTAGCGGGAGAGCCGATACGCAGTATTTT
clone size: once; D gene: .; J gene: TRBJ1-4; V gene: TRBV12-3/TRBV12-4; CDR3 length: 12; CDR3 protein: CASSLEGGVVFF; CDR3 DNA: TGTGCCAGCAGTTTAGAGGGGGGGGTCGTGTTTTTT
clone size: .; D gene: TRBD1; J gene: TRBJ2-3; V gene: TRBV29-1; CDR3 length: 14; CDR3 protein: CSVSPGQSTDTQYF; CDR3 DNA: TGCAGCGTCTCCCCGGGACAGAGCACAGATACGCAGTATTTT
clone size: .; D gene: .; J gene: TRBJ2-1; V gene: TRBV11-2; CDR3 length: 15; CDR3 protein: CASSFSVRSYNEQFF; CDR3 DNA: TGTGCCAGCAGCTTCTCCGTGCGCTCCTACAATGAGCAGTTCTTC
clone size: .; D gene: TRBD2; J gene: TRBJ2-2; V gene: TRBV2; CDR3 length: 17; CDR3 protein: CASSVVVAGESTGELFF; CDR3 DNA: TGTGCCAGCAGTGTTGTGGTGGCGGGAGAGAGCACCGGGGAGCTGTTTTTT
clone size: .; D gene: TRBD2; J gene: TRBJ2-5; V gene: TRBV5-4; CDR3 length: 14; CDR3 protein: CASSLQSGSETQYF; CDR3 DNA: TGTGCCAGCAGCCTACAAAGCGGGAGCGAGACCCAGTACTTC
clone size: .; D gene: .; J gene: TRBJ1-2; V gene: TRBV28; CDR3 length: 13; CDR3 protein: CASSVWQGYGYTF; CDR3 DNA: TGTGCCAGCAGTGTGTGGCAGGGATATGGCTACACCTTC
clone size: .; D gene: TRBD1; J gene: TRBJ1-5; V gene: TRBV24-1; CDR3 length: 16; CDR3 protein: CATSDPRTGINQPQHF; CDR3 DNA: TGTGCCACCAGTGATCCGCGGACAGGGATCAATCAGCCCCAGCATTTT
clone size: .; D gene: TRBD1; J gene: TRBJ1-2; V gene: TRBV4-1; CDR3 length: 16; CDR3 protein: CASSSRQGANPHLCTF; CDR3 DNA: TGCGCCAGCAGCTCCCGACAGGGGGCGAATCCCCACCTTTGCACCTTC
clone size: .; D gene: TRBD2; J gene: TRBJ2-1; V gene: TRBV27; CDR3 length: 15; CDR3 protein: CASSFNAGVGNEQFF; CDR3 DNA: TGTGCCAGCAGTTTTAACGCGGGGGTAGGCAATGAGCAGTTCTTC
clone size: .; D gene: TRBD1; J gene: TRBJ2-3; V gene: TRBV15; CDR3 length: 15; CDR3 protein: CATSRSSTGPDTQYF; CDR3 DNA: TGTGCCACCAGCAGATCTTCGACAGGGCCAGATACGCAGTATTTT
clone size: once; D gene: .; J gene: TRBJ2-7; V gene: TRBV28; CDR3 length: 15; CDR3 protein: CASSVPLGGSYEQYF; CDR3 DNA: TGTGCCAGCAGCGTCCCGCTCGGGGGCTCCTACGAGCAGTACTTC
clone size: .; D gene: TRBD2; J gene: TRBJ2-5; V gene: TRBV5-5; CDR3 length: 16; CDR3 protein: CASSLWTSGAQETQYF; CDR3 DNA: TGTGCCAGCAGCTTGTGGACTAGCGGAGCCCAAGAGACCCAGTACTTC
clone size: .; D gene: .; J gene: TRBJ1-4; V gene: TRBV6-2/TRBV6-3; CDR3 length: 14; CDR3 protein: CASSSPGTSEKLFF; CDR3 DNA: TGTGCCAGCAGTTCGCCCGGGACATCGGAAAAACTGTTTTTT
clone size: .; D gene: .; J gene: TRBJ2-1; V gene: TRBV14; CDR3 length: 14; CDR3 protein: CASSQELAHNEQFF; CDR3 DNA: TGTGCCAGCAGCCAAGAACTAGCCCACAATGAGCAGTTCTTC
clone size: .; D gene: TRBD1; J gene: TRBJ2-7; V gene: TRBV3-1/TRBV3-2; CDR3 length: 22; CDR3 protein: CASSQVFFVGGTGYGGKYEQYF; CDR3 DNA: TGTGCCAGCAGCCAAGTTTTTTTCGTGGGTGGGACAGGGTACGGAGGGAAGTACGAGCAGTACTTC
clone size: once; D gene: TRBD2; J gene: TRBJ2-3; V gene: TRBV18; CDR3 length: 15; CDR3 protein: CASSPPPAGADTQYF; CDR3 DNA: TGTGCCAGCTCACCACCCCCAGCGGGGGCAGATACGCAGTATTTT
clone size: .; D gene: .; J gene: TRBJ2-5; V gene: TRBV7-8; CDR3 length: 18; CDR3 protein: CASSLDSRFLKGEKAQYF; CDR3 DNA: TGTGCCAGCAGCTTAGATAGCAGGTTCCTCAAGGGAGAGAAGGCCCAGTACTTC
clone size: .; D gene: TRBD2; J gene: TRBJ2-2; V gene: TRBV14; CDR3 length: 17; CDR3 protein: CASSPLLTSGNTGELFF; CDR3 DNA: TGTGCCAGCAGCCCGCTTCTGACTAGCGGTAACACCGGGGAGCTGTTTTTT
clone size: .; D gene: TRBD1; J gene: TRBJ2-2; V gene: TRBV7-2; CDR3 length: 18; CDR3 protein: CASSLVKRTGANTGELFF; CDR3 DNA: TGTGCCAGCAGCTTAGTTAAACGGACAGGGGCGAACACCGGGGAGCTGTTTTTT
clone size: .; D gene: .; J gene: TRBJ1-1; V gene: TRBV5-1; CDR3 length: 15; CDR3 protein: CASSTSTGIFTEAFF; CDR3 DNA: TGCGCCAGCAGCACGTCAACAGGGATATTCACTGAAGCTTTCTTT
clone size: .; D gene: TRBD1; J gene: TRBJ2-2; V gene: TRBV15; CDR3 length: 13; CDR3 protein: CARDREVTGELFF; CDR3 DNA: TGTGCCAGGGACAGGGAGGTGACCGGGGAGCTGTTTTTT
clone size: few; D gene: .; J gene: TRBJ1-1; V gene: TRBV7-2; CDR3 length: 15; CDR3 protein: CASSLGPGMNTEAFF; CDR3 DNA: TGTGCCAGCAGCTTAGGTCCAGGCATGAACACTGAAGCTTTCTTT
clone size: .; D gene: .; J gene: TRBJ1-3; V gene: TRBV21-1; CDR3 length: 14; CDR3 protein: CSGYGQSSGNTIYF; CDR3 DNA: TGTTCGGGCTACGGACAGAGCTCTGGAAACACCATATATTTT
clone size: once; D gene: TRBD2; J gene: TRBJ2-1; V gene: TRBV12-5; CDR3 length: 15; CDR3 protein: CASGLGGTSFREQFF; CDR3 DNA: TGTGCTAGTGGTTTGGGGGGGACTAGCTTTCGGGAGCAGTTCTTC
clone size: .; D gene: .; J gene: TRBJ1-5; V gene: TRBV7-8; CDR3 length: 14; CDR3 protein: CASGPGRENQPQHF; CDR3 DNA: TGTGCCAGCGGACCGGGCAGGGAAAATCAGCCCCAGCATTTT
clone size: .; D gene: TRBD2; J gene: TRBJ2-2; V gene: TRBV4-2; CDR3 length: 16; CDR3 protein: CASSQAGLTNTGELFF; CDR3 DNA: TGTGCCAGCAGCCAAGCGGGACTAACGAACACCGGGGAGCTGTTTTTT